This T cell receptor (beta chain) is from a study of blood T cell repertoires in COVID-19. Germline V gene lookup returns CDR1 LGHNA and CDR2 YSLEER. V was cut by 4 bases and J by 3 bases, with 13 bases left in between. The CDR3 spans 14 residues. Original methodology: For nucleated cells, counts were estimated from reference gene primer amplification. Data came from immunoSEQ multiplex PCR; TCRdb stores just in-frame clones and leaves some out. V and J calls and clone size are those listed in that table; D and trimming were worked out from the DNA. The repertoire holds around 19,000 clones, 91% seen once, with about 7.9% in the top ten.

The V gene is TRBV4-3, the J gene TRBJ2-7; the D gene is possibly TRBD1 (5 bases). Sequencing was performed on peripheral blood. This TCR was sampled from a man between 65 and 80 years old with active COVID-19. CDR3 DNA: TGCGCCAGCAGCCTTACAGGTTCCATCTACGAGCAGTACTTC. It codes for CASSLTGSIYEQYF.